A selection of T cell receptor beta chains follows, all from one sample in a study of cytomegalovirus exposure and HLA in healthy donors. The data were produced by immunoSEQ multiplex PCR, yet TCRdb's version contains in-frame clones alone and is incomplete. This sample contains roughly 100,000 clones. Sequencing used PBMCs. The receptors were sampled from a man aged 35 to 55 in good health and CMV-seronegative. Each CDR3 is given with its conserved first and last residue. D genes are given only for firm matches.

V,D,J,CDR3,DNA
TRBV12-5,NA,TRBJ1-2,CASGFGGGHQPYGYTF,TGTGCTAGTGGTTTTGGGGGCGGACACCAACCCTATGGCTACACCTTC
TRBV7-9,TRBD1,TRBJ1-4,CASSPGTGDNEKLFF,TGTGCCAGCAGCCCCGGGACAGGAGATAATGAAAAACTGTTTTTT
TRBV7-6,TRBD1,TRBJ2-3,CASSGPVEGASPTDTQYF,TGTGCCAGCAGCGGCCCGGTTGAGGGGGCTAGTCCCACAGATACGCAGTATTTT
TRBV28,NA,TRBJ1-5,CASTPIAWAGDDQPQHF,TGTGCCAGCACCCCGATCGCCTGGGCAGGGGACGATCAGCCCCAGCATTTT
TRBV30,NA,TRBJ1-2,CAWSAGGGASKGGYTF,TGTGCCTGGAGTGCGGGGGGGGGCGCTTCAAAAGGTGGCTACACCTTC
TRBV6-5,NA,TRBJ2-7,CASSYLLDRTYEQYF,TGTGCCAGCAGTTACCTTCTCGACAGGACCTACGAGCAGTACTTC
TRBV5-1,TRBD2,TRBJ2-2,CASKAGGTGELFF,TGCGCCAGCAAGGCGGGAGGCACCGGGGAGCTGTTTTTT
TRBV15,TRBD2,TRBJ2-5,CATSRGTSGSVQETQYF,TGTGCCACCAGCAGGGGAACTAGCGGGAGTGTCCAAGAGACCCAGTACTTC
TRBV7-2,TRBD2,TRBJ2-1,CASSLLLAGVEQFF,TGTGCCAGCAGCTTATTACTAGCGGGAGTCGAACAGTTCTTC
TRBV7-6,TRBD2,TRBJ2-6,CASSSTSGVGANVLTF,TGTGCCAGCAGCTCGACTAGCGGGGTGGGCGCCAACGTCCTGACTTTC
TRBV5-6,NA,TRBJ2-7,CASSLDTYEQYF,TGTGCCAGCAGCTTGGATACCTACGAGCAGTACTTC
TRBV10-1,NA,TRBJ2-7,CASSEGQAYEQYF,TGCGCCAGCAGTGAGGGGCAGGCCTACGAGCAGTACTTC
TRBV6-6,NA,TRBJ2-7,CASSPYRESGEQYF,TGTGCCAGCAGCCCGTACAGGGAATCAGGGGAGCAGTACTTC
TRBV15,TRBD1,TRBJ1-5,CATSRPDRGSNQPQHF,TGTGCCACCAGCAGACCGGACAGGGGGAGCAATCAGCCCCAGCATTTT
TRBV30,NA,TRBJ2-5,CAWRRAGLRETQYF,TGTGCCTGGAGGAGGGCGGGACTCCGAGAGACCCAGTACTTC
TRBV27,NA,TRBJ2-5,CASSYQGGGETQYF,TGTGCCAGCAGTTATCAGGGGGGTGGGGAGACCCAGTACTTC
TRBV4-3,TRBD2,TRBJ2-1,CASSQRLAVGEQFF,TGCGCCAGCAGCCAAAGGCTAGCGGTGGGGGAGCAGTTCTTC
TRBV6-5,TRBD1,TRBJ1-6,CASSWDRGNSPLHF,TGTGCCAGCAGTTGGGACAGGGGTAATTCACCCCTCCACTTT
TRBV7-2,TRBD2,TRBJ2-5,CASSSWGSGGQETQYF,TGTGCCAGCAGCTCTTGGGGTAGCGGGGGGCAAGAGACCCAGTACTTC
TRBV6-1,TRBD1,TRBJ1-3,CASTRQGDGGNTIYF,TGTGCCAGCACCAGACAGGGGGATGGTGGAAACACCATATATTTT
TRBV19,NA,TRBJ1-3,CASSPSGTRFGNTIYF,TGTGCCAGTAGCCCCTCCGGGACACGATTTGGAAACACCATATATTTT
TRBV29-1,TRBD2,TRBJ2-2,CSVSSGSTGELFF,TGCAGCGTTTCTAGCGGGAGCACCGGGGAGCTGTTTTTT
TRBV6-6,TRBD2,TRBJ2-3,CASLAGGGDTQYF,TGTGCCAGCCTAGCGGGAGGAGGAGATACGCAGTATTTT
TRBV2,TRBD1,TRBJ1-5,CASSEAGQGNQPQHF,TGTGCCAGCAGTGAAGCCGGACAGGGTAATCAGCCCCAGCATTTT
TRBV7-9,NA,TRBJ1-6,CASSLDTRTGNSPLHF,TGTGCCAGCAGCTTAGACACTCGCACAGGAAATTCACCCCTCCACTTT
TRBV19,NA,TRBJ1-2,CASSIGGGNYGYTF,TGTGCCAGTAGTATAGGTGGAGGGAACTATGGCTACACCTTC
TRBV27,TRBD2,TRBJ2-7,CASSLLTSGSFEQYF,TGTGCCAGCAGCCTCCTTACTAGCGGGAGTTTCGAGCAGTACTTC
TRBV5-1,NA,TRBJ1-1,CASSIGQNTEAFF,TGCGCCAGCAGTATTGGGCAGAACACTGAAGCTTTCTTT
TRBV4-1,TRBD1,TRBJ1-5,CASSQTTDRGDSNQPQHF,TGCGCCAGCAGCCAAACCACGGACAGGGGAGATAGCAATCAGCCCCAGCATTTT
TRBV25-1,NA,TRBJ2-5,CASSDRPGETQYF,TGTGCCAGCAGTGACCGCCCAGGGGAGACCCAGTACTTC
TRBV5-6,TRBD1,TRBJ1-2,CASSPQGGSNYGYTF,TGTGCCAGCAGCCCCCAGGGGGGTTCCAACTATGGCTACACCTTC
TRBV11-2,TRBD1,TRBJ2-2,CASSLGGQGSNTGELFF,TGTGCCAGCAGCTTAGGGGGACAGGGATCGAACACCGGGGAGCTGTTTTTT
TRBV7-9,NA,TRBJ1-1,CASSPGGMNTEAFF,TGTGCCAGCAGCCCCGGAGGTATGAACACTGAAGCTTTCTTT
TRBV19,TRBD1,TRBJ1-1,CASSTSRQGQGMNTEAFF,TGTGCCAGTAGTACTTCTCGACAGGGCCAAGGTATGAACACTGAAGCTTTCTTT
TRBV5-6,TRBD2,TRBJ2-5,CASSFFGGAGEREQYF,TGTGCCAGCAGCTTTTTCGGTGGGGCGGGGGAAAGAGAGCAGTACTTC
TRBV5-4,TRBD1,TRBJ1-1,CASSTRQGLMDIAAFF,TGTGCCAGCAGCACTAGACAGGGTCTTATGGACATTGCAGCTTTCTTT
TRBV18,NA,TRBJ1-1,CASSPPSGWNEAFF,TGTGCCAGCTCACCACCGTCGGGTTGGAATGAAGCTTTCTTT
TRBV9,TRBD1,TRBJ2-1,CASSLRQGALHNEQFF,TGTGCCAGCAGCCTCCGACAGGGGGCTTTACACAATGAGCAGTTCTTC
TRBV2,TRBD1,TRBJ1-2,CASSGTGGKGYTF,TGTGCCAGCAGCGGGACAGGGGGGAAAGGCTACACCTTC
TRBV7-2,TRBD1,TRBJ1-2,CASSSVQTGTIGYTF,TGTGCCAGCAGCTCAGTACAGACAGGGACAATCGGCTACACCTTC
TRBV6-1,NA,TRBJ2-7,CASSEAGGKQYF,TGTGCCAGCAGTGAAGCGGGGGGAAAGCAGTACTTC
TRBV10-2,NA,TRBJ2-7,CASSVPGLANYEQYF,TGCGCCAGCAGTGTGCCGGGGCTAGCGAACTACGAGCAGTACTTC
TRBV6-6,TRBD1,TRBJ1-5,CASSRGTGSNQPQHF,TGTGCCAGCAGTAGGGGGACAGGTTCTAATCAGCCCCAGCATTTT
TRBV5-4,NA,TRBJ2-7,CASSLPGPLYEQYF,TGTGCCAGCAGCCTTCCCGGTCCACTCTACGAGCAGTACTTC
TRBV5-4,TRBD1,TRBJ1-2,CASSSGQGSNYGYTF,TGTGCCAGCAGCTCGGGACAGGGCTCGAACTATGGCTACACCTTC
TRBV6-5,NA,TRBJ2-7,CASRSNYEQYF,TGTGCCAGCAGGTCAAATTACGAGCAGTACTTC
TRBV11-2,NA,TRBJ1-3,CASSSRGGGNTIYF,TGTGCCAGCAGCTCCCGGGGAGGTGGAAACACCATATATTTT
TRBV7-6,NA,TRBJ2-1,CASSLTASRDEQFF,TGTGCCAGCAGCTTGACTGCCTCGCGGGATGAGCAGTTCTTC
TRBV14,NA,TRBJ1-1,CASSRRTGNTEAFF,TGTGCCAGCAGCCGTAGAACAGGGAACACTGAAGCTTTCTTT
TRBV7-2,NA,TRBJ2-2,CASSFSGTGELFF,TGTGCCAGCAGCTTTAGCGGCACCGGGGAGCTGTTTTTT
TRBV9,NA,TRBJ2-1,CASNRDGLHEQFF,TGTGCCAGCAACAGGGATGGGTTACATGAGCAGTTCTTC
TRBV18,NA,TRBJ2-2,CASSPPSLGGNTGELFF,TGTGCCAGCTCACCACCGAGCCTGGGGGGGAACACCGGGGAGCTGTTTTTT
TRBV5-1,TRBD2,TRBJ2-3,CASRLAGGHGTDTQYF,TGCGCCAGCAGATTAGCGGGAGGGCACGGCACAGATACGCAGTATTTT
TRBV4-1,NA,TRBJ2-7,CASSQDHGQGLREQYF,TGCGCCAGCAGCCAAGATCACGGTCAGGGGCTGCGCGAGCAGTACTTC
TRBV7-9,NA,TRBJ1-1,CASSPGKNTEAFF,TGTGCCAGCAGCCCCGGGAAGAACACTGAAGCTTTCTTT
TRBV10-3,NA,TRBJ2-3,CAISESNPDTDTQYF,TGTGCCATCAGTGAGTCGAACCCAGATACAGATACGCAGTATTTT
TRBV28,TRBD1,TRBJ1-2,CASSFQGADYGYTF,TGTGCCAGCAGTTTTCAGGGGGCGGACTATGGCTACACCTTC